This TCR beta chain was retrieved from a study of T cell changes during pregnancy in multiple sclerosis. Repertoires were generated with immunoSEQ multiplex PCR, while TCRdb's copy carries only in-frame clones and drops some. The sample contains nearly 45,000 clones, around 96% of which appear only once. Unmatched junction bases numbered 6, after V lost 0 bases and J lost 5 bases. Germline CDR1 reads LGHNA; CDR2 reads YSLEER. This CDR3 is built from 15 residues. This rearrangement joins TRBV4-3 to TRBJ2-7, with 8 nucleotides matching TRBD2. Sequenced material: peripheral blood, taken in the second trimester of pregnancy. This receptor was obtained from a female donor with multiple sclerosis, enrolled in a pregnancy study. The CDR3 reads CASSQDGGGLHEQYF. Here the CDR3 DNA reads TGCGCCAGCAGCCAAGACGGCGGGGGGCTCCACGAGCAGTACTTC.